This T cell receptor (beta chain) was recovered during a study of PD-1 blockade in classical Hodgkin lymphoma. Study-wide findings and caveats: Individuals who commenced nivolumab within less than 1 year of ASCT were excluded. Relapsed/refractory patients reportedly had lower baseline diversity than newly diagnosed patients.

Time point described: cycle 4 day 1 (C4D1), after more than five weeks of nivolumab. Each and every patient relapsed after autologous stem cell transplantation, and patients got differing brentuximab vedotin exposure. Patients showed best responses of complete response, partial response or progressive disease. Generated by immunoSEQ multiplex PCR, the TCRdb table keeps only in-frame clones and is missing some. There are about 90,000 clones in the sample; around 80% occur only once, and around 15% lies in the top ten. The CDR3 is 17 amino acids. The germline V gene encodes CDR1 SGHRS and CDR2 YFSETQ. With V trimmed by 0 bases and J by 4 bases, 12 bases remained unmatched. On this clone: Antigen specificity is unknown.

The chain is built from TRBV5-1 and TRBJ1-2, with 7 positions matching TRBD1. This receptor was obtained from a human donor with classical Hodgkin lymphoma. The starting material was peripheral blood mononuclear cells (PBMCs), obtained before the fourth cycle of nivolumab. This chain's CDR3 is CASSLARDSRSPYGYTF. As DNA, the CDR3 is TGCGCCAGCAGCTTGGCCCGGGACAGCAGATCCCCCTATGGCTACACCTTC.